Listed below are T cell receptor beta chains from one sample, sequenced in a study of blood T cells in healthy people across ages. MiXCR was run by TCRdb on the 5' RACE reads, yielding one entry per CDR3 protein. This sample has 1.8 million or so distinct CDR3 sequences, with roughly two fifths found just once. The sample taken for sequencing was blood. Receptors were obtained from a human donor in good health. CDR3s include the opening cysteine and the closing phenylalanine or tryptophan. A D gene is named only where the DNA matches it firmly. Rows give clone size only sometimes, using once, few, many, or a class for an expanded clone.

. | few | TRBJ1-2 | TRBV7-2 | CASSPQVVANNYGYTF | TGTGCCAGCAGCCCTCAGGTGGTCGCGAATAACTATGGCTACACCTTC
. | . | TRBJ1-5 | TRBV28 | CASSLGRPGDQPQHF | TGTGCCAGCAGTTTAGGGCGTCCGGGCGATCAGCCCCAGCATTTT
. | few | TRBJ1-2 | TRBV28 | CATMEWAAVTF | TGTGCCACCATGGAGTGGGCAGCCGTCACCTTC
TRBD2 | . | TRBJ2-3 | TRBV12-3/TRBV12-4 | CASSSRTSADTQYF | TGTGCCAGCAGTTCCCGGACTAGCGCAGATACGCAGTATTTT
. | . | TRBJ1-4 | TRBV12-3/TRBV12-4 | CASKYQGATNEKLFF | TGTGCCAGTAAATACCAGGGTGCAACTAATGAAAAACTGTTTTTT
. | . | TRBJ1-2 | TRBV5-6 | CASTQRRNYGYTF | TGTGCCAGCACCCAGCGGCGGAACTATGGCTACACCTTC
TRBD2 | . | TRBJ2-1 | TRBV13 | CASGVRGGPVNEQFF | TGTGCCAGCGGGGTACGGGGGGGCCCCGTCAATGAGCAGTTCTTC
. | . | TRBJ2-1 | TRBV20-1 | CSAWRSGRGDEQFF | TGCAGTGCTTGGAGGTCGGGGCGAGGCGATGAGCAGTTCTTC
. | . | TRBJ1-2 | TRBV11-2 | CASSLALERRVLGVNYGYTF | TGTGCCAGCAGCTTAGCTCTCGAGCGGCGGGTTCTCGGTGTTAACTATGGCTACACCTTC
. | . | TRBJ2-7 | TRBV13 | CAGSQAGLYRIDEQYF | TGTGCCGGCAGCCAGGCAGGGTTATATCGTATCGACGAGCAGTACTTC
TRBD1 | . | TRBJ1-4 | TRBV5-1 | CASSLVGGDEERLFF | TGCGCCAGCAGCTTGGTAGGGGGCGACGAGGAGAGGCTGTTTTTT
. | . | TRBJ2-7 | TRBV7-2 | CASSLGAAAYEQYF | TGTGCCAGCAGCTTAGGAGCAGCAGCCTACGAGCAGTACTTC
. | . | TRBJ1-5 | TRBV28 | CASSLRGINQPQHF | TGTGCCAGCAGTTTAAGGGGTATTAATCAGCCCCAGCATTTT
. | . | TRBJ2-6 | TRBV29-1 | CSVVAGEGDSGANVLTF | TGCAGCGTTGTTGCGGGCGAAGGGGACTCTGGGGCCAACGTCCTGACTTTC
. | few | TRBJ1-2 | TRBV9 | CASSAGILTSYGYTF | TGTGCCAGCAGCGCCGGAATACTCACTTCGTATGGCTACACCTTC
. | . | TRBJ2-1 | TRBV7-2 | CASSLGQVAYNEQFF | TGTGCCAGCAGCTTAGGCCAGGTAGCCTACAATGAGCAGTTCTTC
. | few | TRBJ2-1 | TRBV6-5 | CASSYSGESDEQFF | TGTGCCAGCAGTTACTCAGGGGAATCCGATGAGCAGTTCTTC
. | few | TRBJ1-2 | TRBV12-3/TRBV12-4 | CASSFGQGRYGYTF | TGTGCCAGCAGTTTTGGGCAGGGGCGATATGGCTACACCTTC
. | few | TRBJ2-1 | TRBV4-2 | CASSQSEADHNEQFF | TGTGCCAGCAGCCAATCGGAGGCGGACCACAATGAGCAGTTCTTC
. | few | TRBJ2-3 | TRBV20-1 | CSARIGSTDTQYF | TGCAGTGCTAGGATCGGGAGCACAGATACGCAGTATTTT
. | . | TRBJ2-7 | TRBV10-3 | CAIRRDTPYEQYF | TGTGCCATCAGACGGGACACCCCCTACGAGCAGTACTTC
. | . | TRBJ2-6 | TRBV12-3/TRBV12-4 | CASSPAGKGPDGANVLTF | TGTGCCAGCAGCCCAGCCGGTAAGGGGCCAGACGGGGCCAACGTCCTGACTTTC
. | . | TRBJ1-5 | TRBV7-2 | CASSLSLAQNQPQHF | TGTGCCAGCAGCTTATCCCTAGCCCAAAATCAGCCCCAGCATTTT